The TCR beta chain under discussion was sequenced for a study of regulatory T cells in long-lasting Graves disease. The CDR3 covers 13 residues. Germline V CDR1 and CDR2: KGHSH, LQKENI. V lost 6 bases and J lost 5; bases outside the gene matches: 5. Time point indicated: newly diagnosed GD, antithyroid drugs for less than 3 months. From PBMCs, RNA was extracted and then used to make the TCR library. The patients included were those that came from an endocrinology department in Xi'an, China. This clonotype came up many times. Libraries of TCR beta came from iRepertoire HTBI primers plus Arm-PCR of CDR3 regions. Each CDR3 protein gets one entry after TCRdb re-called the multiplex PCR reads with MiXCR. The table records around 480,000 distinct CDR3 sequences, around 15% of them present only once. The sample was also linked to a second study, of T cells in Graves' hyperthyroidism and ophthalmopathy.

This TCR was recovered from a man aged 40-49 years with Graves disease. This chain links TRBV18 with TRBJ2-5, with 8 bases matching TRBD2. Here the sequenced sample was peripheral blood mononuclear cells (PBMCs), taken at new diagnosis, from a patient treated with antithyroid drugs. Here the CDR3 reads CASSRGGAETQYF. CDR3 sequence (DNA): TGTGCCAGCTCCCGGGGGGGCGCGGAGACCCAGTACTTC.